This T cell receptor (beta chain) was captured by sequencing in a study of cytomegalovirus exposure and HLA in healthy donors (dated 2017 in TCRdb). Concerning the study at large: A later analysis indicated that the 90 to 150 validation repertoires were generated on the platform also employed for the 650 to 850 repertoires of the first cohort. The study aimed to test whether cataloging public T cell receptors could reveal signatures of past pathogen exposure. Along with the approximately 700-subject first cohort, a separate validation cohort of over 90 different subjects was used. High-throughput TCR immunosequencing, statistical association of individual TCRs with disease status, and machine learning were combined to predict cytomegalovirus infection status. Results the study describes overall, beyond this receptor: While some public TCRs were present in many individuals, most TCR sequences turned up only very rarely across donors. The study gave a list of 150 to 200 TCR beta chains associated with cytomegalovirus. In vitro tests confirmed that three of the cytomegalovirus-associated TCR beta chains recognize cytomegalovirus antigens. In a later analysis, TCRs clustered in the first cohort were found to also tend to co-occur in the 100 to 150 validation repertoires, with 90% to 95% of cluster scores above 0. The classifier was reported to diagnose cytomegalovirus status with high specificity and sensitivity in both the original cohort and the validation cohort. The authors suggested that the approach could potentially be extended to other disease states and immunological phenotypes. The validation cohort had no HLA typing available for a later analysis, so co-occurrence within that cohort was assessed over all 120 or so repertoires.

Donors formed part of the validation cohort, which comprised 120 subjects and was distinct from the first cohort of under 750 subjects. Regarding this clone: Its antigen is not yet known. One base away there is no much larger clone; base qualities are not given.

At the junction V is shortened by 0 bases and J by 3 bases, with 9 bases in between. The CDR3 runs 14 residues from the cysteine to the phenylalanine. CDR3 DNA only is kept here, 42 bases in frame from base 1. Based on the germline V gene, the CDR1 and CDR2 sequences are SGHRS and YFSETQ. Receptor libraries were prepared by the immunoSEQ multiplex PCR assay. The published analysis was carried out like this. A statistical classification framework was built to diagnose cytomegalovirus status from the catalog of TCR beta chain sequences. This immuneACCESS table, as held by TCRdb, lists in-frame sequences with V and J called but not all clones. Of the missing ones, under half trace to an unresolved V gene in checked studies; the others have no known cause. V and J calls and clone size are copied from that table; D and trimming were computed from the DNA. In this sample the table shows tens of thousands of clones, about 91% of which occur a single time. Jointly, the top ten make up about 3% of the sample.

The V and J genes are TRBV5-1 and TRBJ2-5; TRBD1 could be the D gene, as 6 bases match. The origin of this receptor is a man aged 18 to 29 in good health and CMV-seronegative. Sequenced material: PBMCs. The CDR3 region reads CASSLGQVKETQYF. The nucleotide sequence is given as TGCGCCAGCAGCTTGGGACAGGTAAAAGAGACCCAGTACTTC.